This entry is about one T cell receptor beta chain. The CDR3 runs 14 residues. Trimming stripped 5 bases from V and 0 bases from J, with 10 bases between. In germline, CDR1 is MNHEY, CDR2 SMNVEV (reference sequence). The entry originates in a study of blood T cell repertoires in COVID-19. Profiling relied on immunoSEQ multiplex PCR, and the TCRdb table lists in-frame clones only, not all of them. The sample lists over 400,000 clones, about 88% occurring once. This TCR derives from a woman in her forties or fifties with COVID-19, enrolled during active disease. What was sequenced was peripheral blood. V usage is TRBV27 and J usage is TRBJ1-1; tentatively, D is TRBD1 (6 bases). As DNA, the CDR3 is TGTGCCAGCAGTAAACAGGGCCTGAACACTGAAGCTTTCTTT. Translating gives CASSKQGLNTEAFF.